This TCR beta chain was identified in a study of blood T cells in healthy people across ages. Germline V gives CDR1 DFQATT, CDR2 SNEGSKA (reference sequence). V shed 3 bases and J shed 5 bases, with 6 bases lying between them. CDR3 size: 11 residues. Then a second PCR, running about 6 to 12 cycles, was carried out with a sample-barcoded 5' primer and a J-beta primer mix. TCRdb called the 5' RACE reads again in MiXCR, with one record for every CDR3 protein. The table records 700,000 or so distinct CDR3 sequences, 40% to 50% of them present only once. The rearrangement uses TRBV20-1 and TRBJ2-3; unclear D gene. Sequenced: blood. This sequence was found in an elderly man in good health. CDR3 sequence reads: CSASMGDTQYF. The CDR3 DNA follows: TGCAGTGCTAGTATGGGAGATACGCAGTATTTT.